The 20 T cell receptor beta chains given below trace back to one sample, sequenced in a study of blood T cells in healthy people across ages (dated by TCRdb to between 2014 and 2017). Libraries were constructed by 5' RACE. The instrument was an Illumina HiSeq 2500. A second roughly 6 to 12 cycle PCR used a sample-barcoded 5' primer and a J-beta primer mix. TCRdb took the public reads, trimmed them with fastp at Q25, ran MiXCR for clone calling and kept in-frame beta chains. Here each entry gathers all rows of one CDR3 protein and keeps the most common genes and DNA. Here the sample has some 900,000 distinct CDR3 sequences; roughly 43% occur a single time. The ten largest clonotypes hold about an eighth of the sample. Sequencing was performed on blood. Receptors were obtained from a man between 25 and 39 years old in good health.

Note on this clonotype: A read error may be the cause here, since a much bigger clone is one base away. The chain combines TRBV7-2 with TRBJ2-1; D is possibly TRBD1 (7 bases). The V end was cut by 5 bases, the J end by 8 bases, with 10 bases between. CDR3 length: 12 amino acids. CDR1 is SGHTA and CDR2 is FQGNSA in the germline V gene. The CDR3: CASSARGDEQFF. In nucleotides, the CDR3 is TGTGCCAGCAGCGCCAGGGGGGATGAGCAGTTCTTC.

This chain links TRBV7-8 with TRBJ2-1; 7 bases are shared with TRBD2. The V gene end was trimmed by 5 bases and the J gene end by 2 bases; junction bases not matched to a gene: 9. CDR3 length: 16 residues. Germline V gene sequence: CDR1 SGHVS, CDR2 FQNEAQ. The CDR3 loop reads CASSPAGDYPYNEQFF. CDR3 nucleotides: TGTGCCAGCAGCCCGGCCGGGGACTACCCCTACAATGAGCAGTTCTTC.

The chain uses TRBV6-2 or TRBV6-3 and TRBJ1-1; D is ambiguous. Trimming cost V 6 bases and J 1 base, with 12 bases left between them. This CDR3 is built from 14 residues. Germline V gene lookup returns CDR1 MNHEY and CDR2 SVGEGT. The CDR3 sequence is CASRSYLENTEAFF. Written as DNA, the CDR3 is TGTGCCAGCAGATCCTATCTGGAGAACACTGAAGCTTTCTTT.

This clonotype was seen once. The V and J genes are TRBV7-2 and TRBJ2-1; D could derive from TRBD1 or TRBD2 (5 bases each). Per germline, CDR1 SGHTA and CDR2 FQGNSA. CDR3 length equals 14 residues. V lost 5 bases and J lost 6, with 14 bases in between. CDR3 sequence reads: CASSPGPASNEQFF. CDR3 coding DNA: TGTGCCAGCAGCCCGGGACCAGCCTCCAATGAGCAGTTCTTC.

This clonotype turned up a few times. The CDR3 DNA follows: TGCGCCAGCAGCTTGGGCGACAGGGTCGTCAATGAGCAGTTCTTC. Amino acid sequence: CASSLGDRVVNEQFF. The chain recombines TRBV5-1 with TRBJ2-1; 7 bases match TRBD1. With V trimmed by 0 bases and J by 6 bases, 6 bases remained unmatched. This CDR3 has 15 amino acids. The germline V gene encodes CDR1 SGHRS and CDR2 YFSETQ. The variable domain in full, with the rest retrieved from reference TRBV5-1 and TRBJ2-1, is KAGVTQTPRYLIKTRGQQVTLSCSPISGHRSVSWYQQTPGQGLQFLFEYFSETQRNKGNFPGRFSGRQFSNSRSEMNVSTLELGDSALYLCASSLGDRVVNEQFFGPGTRLTVL.

The chain carries TRBV11-2 and TRBJ2-5, with 7 bases matching TRBD1. The J call is uncertain, as TRBJ2-7 better fits the DNA end. The CDR3 totals 13 residues. Germline V gives CDR1 SGHAT, CDR2 FQNNGV. The CDR3 bases are TGTGCCAGCAGCTTGGGACAGTCTCTCGAGCAGTACTTC. Translating gives CASSLGQSLEQYF.

The chain carries TRBV21-1 and TRBJ2-5; the D segment call TRBD1 is taken from the table without a DNA check. TRBV21-1 is a pseudogene. The CDR3 sequence is 14 residues long. The CDR3, as DNA: TGTGCCAGCAGCCCCCATGAGGGGGAGAAGACCCAGTACTTC. As protein: CASSPHEGEKTQYF.

The rearrangement uses TRBV20-1 and TRBJ2-7; no definite D call. The CDR3 sequence is 14 residues long. Trimming pared 3 bases from V and 0 bases from J, leaving 12 bases between. CDR1 is DFQATT, CDR2 SNEGSKA, per germline (reference sequence). The CDR3 is CSASPAVYSYEQYF. CDR3 nucleotide sequence: TGCAGTGCTAGTCCGGCGGTGTACTCCTACGAGCAGTACTTC.

This clonotype is medium-sized. The chain couples TRBV4-2 to TRBJ2-5; 10 bases map to TRBD1. V lost 3 bases and J lost 5; bases outside the gene matches: 6. This CDR3 comprises 15 residues. Per the germline V gene, CDR1 is LGHNA and CDR2 is YNFKEQ. The chain's CDR3 is CASSHSTGGQETQYF. CDR3 sequence (DNA): TGTGCCAGCAGCCACTCGACAGGGGGCCAGGAGACCCAGTACTTC.

This clonotype was found a few times. The chain employs TRBV20-1 and TRBJ1-2; no reliable D call. CDR1 and CDR2 from the germline V gene are DFQATT and SNEGSKA (reference sequence). The CDR3 covers 13 residues. The germline V and J ends were trimmed by 0 bases and 7 bases, with 12 bases remaining between them. The CDR3 DNA follows: TGCAGTGCTAGAGAGGGAACGGGGTTTGGCTACACCTTC. Translated: CSAREGTGFGYTF.

This clonotype turned up a few times. V gene TRBV6-5 combines with J gene TRBJ1-1; 7 bases map to TRBD1. Germline CDR1 reads MNHEY; CDR2 reads SVGAGI. This CDR3 comprises 14 residues. The V gene end was trimmed by 5 bases and the J gene end by 1 base; junction bases not matched to a gene: 4. Written as DNA, the CDR3 is TGTGCCAGCAGTGGGGGACAGCAGAACACTGAAGCTTTCTTT. Amino acid sequence: CASSGGQQNTEAFF.

V usage is TRBV3-1 and J usage is TRBJ1-1, with no clear D. Deletions cut 5 bases from V and 0 bases from J, with 16 bases between. The CDR3 length is 16 residues. The germline V gene encodes CDR1 LGHDT and CDR2 YNNKEL (reference sequence). CDR3 sequence reads: CASSYHSGSMNTEAFF. Here the CDR3 DNA reads TGTGCCAGCAGCTATCACTCCGGGAGCATGAACACTGAAGCTTTCTTT.

This clonotype was seen a few times. The chain is built from TRBV12-3 or TRBV12-4 and TRBJ2-7; no firm D call. V was trimmed by 3 bases and J by 2 bases, leaving 8 bases between them. The CDR3 has 13 amino acids. Here the CDR3 reads CASSLTLTYEQYF. CDR3 sequence (DNA): TGTGCCAGCAGTTTGACCTTAACCTACGAGCAGTACTTC.

This clonotype occurred a few times. The gene calls are TRBV11-2 and TRBJ2-3; a weak D match, TRBD1 (6 bases). Per the germline V gene, CDR1 is SGHAT and CDR2 is FQNNGV. CDR3 size: 16 residues. The V end was cut by 5 bases, the J end by 3 bases, with 18 bases between. The CDR3 DNA reads as TGTGCCAGCAGCACCGGACAGTTCAGAGGGACAGATACGCAGTATTTT. It encodes CASSTGQFRGTDTQYF.

The chain uses TRBV5-1 and TRBJ2-7, with 8 positions matching TRBD1. The V gene's germline CDR1 is SGHRS and CDR2 YFSETQ. There are 16 residues in the CDR3. J gave up 4 bases and V 0 bases, and 9 bases lay outside the gene matches. CDR3 region: CASSLAAETGAYEQYF. As DNA, the CDR3 is TGCGCCAGCAGCTTGGCAGCGGAGACAGGGGCTTACGAGCAGTACTTC.

The rearrangement joins TRBV20-1 to TRBJ2-5; 10 bases map to TRBD2. Per the germline V gene, CDR1 is DFQATT and CDR2 is SNEGSKA (reference sequence). After removal of 6 bases from V and 5 bases from J, the junction contained 9 bases not matched to a gene. This CDR3 contains 14 residues. The CDR3 region is CSADTSGVGETQYF. CDR3 coding DNA: TGCAGTGCGGATACTAGCGGGGTGGGTGAGACCCAGTACTTC.

This clonotype appeared once. Being one base from a much bigger clone, this may be a read error. The chain couples TRBV10-3 to TRBJ2-7; tentatively, D is TRBD1 or TRBD2 (5 bases each). The CDR3 length is 14 residues. Germline-derived CDR1 and CDR2 are ENHRY and SYGVKD. CDR3 in DNA: TGTGCCATCAGTGAGTCACTAGACAGCCACGAGCGGTACTTC. Residues: CAISESLDSHERYF.

The CDR3 loop is CASSQDGYGTDTQYF. DNA for the CDR3: TGTGCCAGCAGCCAAGATGGGTATGGCACAGATACGCAGTATTTT. The chain combines TRBV14 with TRBJ2-3; D call uncertain. CDR1 and CDR2 from the germline V gene are SGHDN and FVKESK. This CDR3 is 15 amino acids long. V was pared by 0 bases and J by 1 base, with 8 bases between.

This clonotype was counted between two and nine times. The V and J genes are TRBV6-5 and TRBJ2-5; 7 bases fit TRBD2. Germline values: CDR1 MNHEY, CDR2 SVGAGI. V was clipped by 5 bases and J by 3 bases; unmatched bases: 9. The CDR3 covers 15 residues. This chain's CDR3 is CASSTLGGGKETQYF. CDR3 in DNA: TGTGCCAGCAGTACCCTAGGCGGGGGAAAAGAGACCCAGTACTTC.

The DNA for the CDR3 is TGTGCCAGCAGCTTGGACTTGGGCATTCAGTACTTC. Its protein product is CASSLDLGIQYF. The gene calls are TRBV7-9 and TRBJ2-4; weak D call: TRBD2 (5 bases). The germline V gene has CDR1 SEHNR and CDR2 FQNEAQ (reference sequence). V was trimmed by 3 bases and J by 9 bases, leaving 9 bases between them. This CDR3 has 12 amino acids. Drawing the rest from reference TRBV7-9 and TRBJ2-4, the complete variable domain is DTGVSQNPRHKITKRGQNVTFRCDPISEHNRLYWYRQTLGQGPEFLTYFQNEAQLEKSRLLSDRFSAERPKGSFSTLEIQRTEQGDSAMYLCASSLDLGIQYFGAGTRLSVL.